Listed below are T cell receptor beta chains from one sample, sequenced in a study of patients and donors after allogeneic stem cell transplantation. Each CDR3 protein gets one entry after TCRdb re-called the RT-PCR reads with MiXCR. The sample includes over 400,000 distinct CDR3 sequences, 16% of them seen just once. What was sequenced was blood, either unsorted or a sorted T cell fraction (not recorded which). The receptor source for this set is a human donor who was either an allogeneic HSCT recipient or a stem cell or donor lymphocyte infusion donor (not recorded which). It is not recorded whose cells these are; they may come from a transplant donor. Both conserved end residues are part of each CDR3. The order of the fields is J gene, D gene, V gene, clone size, CDR3 length, CDR3 DNA, CDR3 protein. A D gene is named only where the DNA matches it firmly. The size entry is marked missing in some rows and otherwise reads once, few, many or a size class.

TRBJ2-3,TRBD2,TRBV9,-,17,TGTGCCAGCAGCGTGACGACTAGCGGGCCTAGCACAGATACGCAGTATTTT,CASSVTTSGPSTDTQYF
TRBJ2-2,-,TRBV2,few,13,TGTGCCAGCAGTGAAGAAAGATTCGGGGAGCTGTTTTTT,CASSEERFGELFF
TRBJ2-3,-,TRBV29-1,-,16,TGCAGCGTCGTTGGAACCGCGAGGGCGCGGACAGATACGCAGTATTTT,CSVVGTARARTDTQYF
TRBJ2-5,-,TRBV3-1,few,13,TGTGCCAGCAGCCCGGACTACCTGGAGACCCAGTACTTC,CASSPDYLETQYF
TRBJ2-7,TRBD1,TRBV10-3,many,12,TGTGCCACTACAGGGGGTGACTACGAGCAGTACTTC,CATTGGDYEQYF
TRBJ2-1,-,TRBV5-6,-,14,TGTGCCAGCAGTAGGGGGACCTCCTACAATGAGCAGTTCTTC,CASSRGTSYNEQFF
TRBJ2-1,-,TRBV29-1,-,13,TGCAGCGTTCCGCGTCGTGGGGCCAATGAGCAGTTCTTC,CSVPRRGANEQFF
TRBJ1-5,-,TRBV20-1,many,12,TGCAGTGCTAGAGATAGGGTCCAGCCCCAGCATTTT,CSARDRVQPQHF
TRBJ2-1,TRBD2,TRBV13,few,17,TGTGCCAGCAGCCCCAACCCGGGTAGCGGGAGGTTCAGTGAGCAGTTCTTC,CASSPNPGSGRFSEQFF
TRBJ2-7,-,TRBV28,-,14,TGTGCCAGCAGTTTTTTTTCTGACCCCTACGAGCAGTACTTC,CASSFFSDPYEQYF
TRBJ1-4,TRBD1,TRBV10-3,few,15,TGTGCCATCAGTGAGTCGAAGGGGGCGGATGAAAAACTGTTTTTT,CAISESKGADEKLFF
TRBJ2-2,TRBD1,TRBV29-1,few,15,TGCAGCGTTGAATCCGGGACAGGGGTCCCCGGGGAGCTGTTTTTT,CSVESGTGVPGELFF
TRBJ1-1,-,TRBV9,-,15,TGTGCCAGCAGCGTAGTCCGGGGGGCCGGCTCTGAAGCTTTCTTT,CASSVVRGAGSEAFF
TRBJ2-5,-,TRBV2,-,14,TGTGCCAGCAGTGAAAGGGCTCGACAAGAGACCCAGTACTTC,CASSERARQETQYF
TRBJ1-6,TRBD1,TRBV5-6,-,15,TGTGCCAGCAGCTCAGACAGGGGGAGGCATTCACCCCTCCACTTT,CASSSDRGRHSPLHF
TRBJ1-6,-,TRBV5-4,-,16,TGTGCCAGCAGCTCGGCCGCGCAGGGTTGGAATTCACCCCTCCACTTT,CASSSAAQGWNSPLHF
TRBJ1-4,TRBD1,TRBV5-1,few,17,TGCGCCAGCAGCTGGGGGGACAGGATCGCAACTAATGAAAAACTGTTTTTT,CASSWGDRIATNEKLFF
TRBJ1-3,-,TRBV7-9,-,14,TGTGCCAGCAGCTTAGCACAAGTTGGAAACACCATATATTTT,CASSLAQVGNTIYF
TRBJ2-3,-,TRBV18,-,15,TGTGCCAGCTCACCAAAAACCCAGGGGACAGATACGCAGTATTTT,CASSPKTQGTDTQYF
TRBJ2-2,TRBD2,TRBV12-3/TRBV12-4,many,17,TGTGCCAGCAGACCCAACACCGGGACTAGAGGCACCGGGGAGCTGTTTTTT,CASRPNTGTRGTGELFF
TRBJ2-1,TRBD2,TRBV15,-,18,TGTGCCACCAGCAGAGATGTATTCCGGGAGGTCTATGACAATGAGCAGTTCTTC,CATSRDVFREVYDNEQFF
TRBJ2-7,-,TRBV20-1,-,11,TGCAGTGCGCGTAAGGGGATCGAGCAGTACTTC,CSARKGIEQYF
TRBJ1-1,-,TRBV7-2,many,13,TGTGCCAGCAGCCCCACAGGGAGCACTGAAGCTTTCTTT,CASSPTGSTEAFF
TRBJ2-1,TRBD2,TRBV4-1,-,15,TGCGCCAGCAGCCAAATGGGCGGGGGGGCCGATGAGCAGTTCTTC,CASSQMGGGADEQFF
TRBJ1-1,-,TRBV7-2,many,14,TGTGCCAGCAGCCCCCGAGGGGGGATTACTGAAGCTTTCTTT,CASSPRGGITEAFF
TRBJ2-2,-,TRBV7-2,few,15,TGTGCCAGCAGCTTCGGGACACCCTACACCGGGGAGCTGTTTTTT,CASSFGTPYTGELFF
TRBJ1-5,-,TRBV12-3/TRBV12-4,few,15,TGTGCCAGCAGTTATTGGCCTACCCCCAATCAGCCCCAGCATTTT,CASSYWPTPNQPQHF
TRBJ1-4,TRBD1,TRBV11-1,few,18,TGTGCCAGCAGCTCCCGGGACAGGGGGCCCGCAACTAATGAAAAACTGTTTTTT,CASSSRDRGPATNEKLFF
TRBJ1-6,TRBD1,TRBV20-1,few,15,TGCAGTGCCCAACCCCCGGGACAGATTAATTCACCCCTCCACTTT,CSAQPPGQINSPLHF
TRBJ1-2,-,TRBV29-1,-,15,TGCAGCGTTGACTCAGTACCGGACCTAAACTATGGCTACACCTTC,CSVDSVPDLNYGYTF
TRBJ2-4,TRBD1,TRBV29-1,few,14,TGCAGCGTTTTGACAGGGGTAGCCAAAAACATTCAGTACTTC,CSVLTGVAKNIQYF
TRBJ2-3,-,TRBV2,many,18,TGTGCCAGCACCCTCTATCCCCTTCAGGGCCGCAGCACAGATACGCAGTATTTT,CASTLYPLQGRSTDTQYF
TRBJ2-7,TRBD2,TRBV11-2,-,18,TGTGCCAGCAGCTTCTCCGGCCTCGGGCGGGGGGTGCCCTACGAGCAGTACTTC,CASSFSGLGRGVPYEQYF
TRBJ2-3,-,TRBV5-1,few,14,TGCGCCAGTCGCGCCGGGGGCGCCACAGATACGCAGTATTTT,CASRAGGATDTQYF
TRBJ2-1,TRBD2,TRBV11-2,few,14,TGTGCCAGCAGCTTAGATGGGACTAGCGGGAGTCAGTTCTTC,CASSLDGTSGSQFF
TRBJ2-5,-,TRBV7-9,few,13,TGTGCCACAGCGCGGGGGCATTCAGAGACCCAGTACTTC,CATARGHSETQYF
TRBJ2-3,TRBD2,TRBV7-3,-,16,TGTGCCAGCAGCTTAAGACTAGCGGGGGGCACAGATACGCAGTATTTT,CASSLRLAGGTDTQYF
TRBJ1-1,-,TRBV5-1,few,17,TGCGCCAGCAGCGTGGGGCTGGGGGGCGCAGCGAACACTGAAGCTTTCTTT,CASSVGLGGAANTEAFF
TRBJ2-7,-,TRBV3-1,many,11,TGTGCCAGCAGCCAAGATTTCGAGCAGTACTTC,CASSQDFEQYF
TRBJ2-7,TRBD1,TRBV27,-,14,TGTGCCAGCAGTTTATCCTCTTATCAGGGGGTGAGATACTTC,CASSLSSYQGVRYF
TRBJ2-5,-,TRBV24-1,-,12,TGTGCCACCAGTGATTTTTGGGGGGACCAGTACTTC,CATSDFWGDQYF
TRBJ2-7,-,TRBV2,-,14,TGTGCCAGCAGTGTTTTCGGGCAGGTCTACGAGCAGTACTTC,CASSVFGQVYEQYF
TRBJ2-4,-,TRBV15,-,16,TGTGCCACCAGCGGGGGGACAGTTAGGGCCAAAAACATTCAGTACTTC,CATSGGTVRAKNIQYF
TRBJ1-2,-,TRBV24-1,-,14,TGTGCCACCAGTGACAGGGATTTGGGCTATGGCTACACCTTC,CATSDRDLGYGYTF
TRBJ2-1,TRBD2,TRBV20-1,-,17,TGCAGTGCTACAAAACTCAGACTAGCGGGGGTTTACAATGAGCAGTTCTTC,CSATKLRLAGVYNEQFF
TRBJ1-5,-,TRBV4-3,-,15,TGCGCCAGCAGCCAAGATTCCCGTCCTTGGCAGCCCCAGCATTTT,CASSQDSRPWQPQHF
TRBJ2-2,-,TRBV7-3,-,13,TGTGCCAGCAGCTGGGGGTGGACCGGGGAGCTGTTTTTT,CASSWGWTGELFF
TRBJ2-7,TRBD1,TRBV3-1,-,15,TGTGCCAGCAGCCAAATTCCGGGACAGGCCTACGAGCAGTACTTC,CASSQIPGQAYEQYF